One T cell receptor beta chain is described in this entry. In germline, CDR1 is SQVTM, CDR2 ANQGSEA. The CDR3 loop spans 21 amino acids. After removal of 6 bases from V and 5 bases from J, the junction contained 28 bases not matched to a gene. In the original processing: Reference gene primers were amplified, and this amplification served to estimate nucleated cell counts. The assay was immunoSEQ multiplex PCR, and TCRdb's table has in-frame clones only and misses some. The D gene and trimming were derived from the DNA, and the V and J assignments and clone size from that table. Among approximately 210,000 clones listed, around 88% were seen once. The data were taken from a study of blood T cell repertoires in COVID-19. Whole-study context: Material from acute and convalescent COVID-19 was sourced from the United States, Italy and Spain. T cells, B-cell-depleted T cells, or PBMCs supplied cDNA or gDNA.

The chain recombines TRBV29-1 with TRBJ2-5, with 12 bases matching TRBD2. The clonotype originates from a young man with active or convalescent COVID-19. Material: peripheral blood. The CDR3 DNA is TGCAGCGTCGCGAGAACAGGGGGCAGATCTAGCGGGAGGGGAGTTAGGGAGACCCAGTACTTC. As protein: CSVARTGGRSSGRGVRETQYF.